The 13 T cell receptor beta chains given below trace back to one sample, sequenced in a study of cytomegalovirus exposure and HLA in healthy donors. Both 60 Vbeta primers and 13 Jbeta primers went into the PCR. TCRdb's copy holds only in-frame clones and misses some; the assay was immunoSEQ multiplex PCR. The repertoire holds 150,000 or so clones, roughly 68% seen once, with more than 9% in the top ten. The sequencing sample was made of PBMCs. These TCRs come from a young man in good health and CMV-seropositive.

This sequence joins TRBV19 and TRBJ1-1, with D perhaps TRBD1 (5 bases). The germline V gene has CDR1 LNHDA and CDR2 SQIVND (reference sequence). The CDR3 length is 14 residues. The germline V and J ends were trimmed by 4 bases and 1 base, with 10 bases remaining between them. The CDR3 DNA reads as TGTGCCAGTAGTACAACAGGATCGAACACTGAAGCTTTCTTT. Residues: CASSTTGSNTEAFF. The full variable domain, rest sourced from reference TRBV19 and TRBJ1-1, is DGGITQSPKYLFRKEGQNVTLSCEQNLNHDAMYWYRQDPGQGLRLIYYSQIVNDFQKGDIAEGYSVSREKKESFPLTVTSAQKNPTAFYLCASSTTGSNTEAFFGQGTRLTVV.

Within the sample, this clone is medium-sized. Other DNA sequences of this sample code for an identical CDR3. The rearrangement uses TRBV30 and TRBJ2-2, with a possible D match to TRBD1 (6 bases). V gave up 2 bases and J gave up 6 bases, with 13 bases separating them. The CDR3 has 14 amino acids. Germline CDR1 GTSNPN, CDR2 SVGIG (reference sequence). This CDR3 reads CAWSTPPGAGELFF. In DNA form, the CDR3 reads TGTGCCTGGAGTACCCCTCCAGGGGCCGGGGAGCTGTTTTTT.

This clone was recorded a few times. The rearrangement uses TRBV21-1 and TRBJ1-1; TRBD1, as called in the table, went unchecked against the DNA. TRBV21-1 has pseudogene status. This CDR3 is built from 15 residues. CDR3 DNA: TGTGCCAGACTACTCCGGGGACAGACGAACACTGAAGCTTTCTTT. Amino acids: CARLLRGQTNTEAFF.

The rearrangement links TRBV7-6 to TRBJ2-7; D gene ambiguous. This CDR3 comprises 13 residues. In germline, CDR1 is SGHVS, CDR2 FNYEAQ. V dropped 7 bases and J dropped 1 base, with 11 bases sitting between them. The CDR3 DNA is TGTGCCAGCACCCCTCCCGGGTCCTACGAGCAGTACTTC. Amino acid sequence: CASTPPGSYEQYF. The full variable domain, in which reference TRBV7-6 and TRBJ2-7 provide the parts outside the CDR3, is GAGVSQSPRYKVTKRGQDVALRCDPISGHVSLYWYRQALGQGPEFLTYFNYEAQQDKSGLPNDRFSAERPEGSISTLTIQRTEQRDSAMYRCASTPPGSYEQYFGPGTRLTVT.

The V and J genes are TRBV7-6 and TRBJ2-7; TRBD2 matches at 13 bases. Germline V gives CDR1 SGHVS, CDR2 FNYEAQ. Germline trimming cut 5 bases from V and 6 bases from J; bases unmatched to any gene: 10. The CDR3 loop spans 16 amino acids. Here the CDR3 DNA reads TGTGCCAGCAGCCCCGGACTAGCGGGAGCCGGGGTCGAGCAGTACTTC. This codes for CASSPGLAGAGVEQYF.

The CDR3 protein is CASQSKRQGALGEQYF. The CDR3 bases are TGTGCCAGCCAATCAAAACGACAGGGGGCGCTTGGCGAGCAGTACTTC. The V gene is TRBV19, the J gene TRBJ2-7, with 10 bases that match TRBD1. The junction had 17 bases not matched to a gene; V was cut back by 9 bases and J by 6 bases. The germline V gene has CDR1 LNHDA and CDR2 SQIVND (reference sequence). This CDR3 spans 16 amino acids.

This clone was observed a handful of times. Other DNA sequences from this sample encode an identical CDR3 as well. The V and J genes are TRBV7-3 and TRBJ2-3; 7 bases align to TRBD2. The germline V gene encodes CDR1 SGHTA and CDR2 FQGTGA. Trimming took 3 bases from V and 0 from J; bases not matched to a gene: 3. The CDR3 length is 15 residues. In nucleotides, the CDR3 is TGTGCCAGCAGCTTCACTAGCGTAAGCACAGATACGCAGTATTTT. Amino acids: CASSFTSVSTDTQYF. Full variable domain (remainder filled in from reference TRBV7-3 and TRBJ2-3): GAGVSQTPSNKVTEKGKYVELRCDPISGHTALYWYRQSLGQGPEFLIYFQGTGAADDSGLPNDRFFAVRPEGSVSTLKIQRTERGDSAVYLCASSFTSVSTDTQYFGPGTRLTVL.

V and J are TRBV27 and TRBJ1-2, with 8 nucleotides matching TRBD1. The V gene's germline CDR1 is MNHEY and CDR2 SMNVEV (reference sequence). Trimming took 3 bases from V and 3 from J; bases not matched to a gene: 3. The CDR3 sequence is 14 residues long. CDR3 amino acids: CASSFGQGYYGYTF. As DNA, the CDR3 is TGTGCCAGCAGTTTCGGACAGGGATACTATGGCTACACCTTC.

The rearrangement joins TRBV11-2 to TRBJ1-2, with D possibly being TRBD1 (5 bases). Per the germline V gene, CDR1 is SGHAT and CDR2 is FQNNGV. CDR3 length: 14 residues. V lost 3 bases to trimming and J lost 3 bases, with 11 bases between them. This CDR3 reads CASSLERDDYGYTF. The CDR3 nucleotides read TGTGCCAGCAGCTTGGAGCGGGACGACTATGGCTACACCTTC. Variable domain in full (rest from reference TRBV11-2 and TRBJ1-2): EAGVAQSPRYKIIEKRQSVAFWCNPISGHATLYWYQQILGQGPKLLIQFQNNGVVDDSQLPKDRFSAERLKGVDSTLKIQPAKLEDSAVYLCASSLERDDYGYTFGSGTRLTVV.

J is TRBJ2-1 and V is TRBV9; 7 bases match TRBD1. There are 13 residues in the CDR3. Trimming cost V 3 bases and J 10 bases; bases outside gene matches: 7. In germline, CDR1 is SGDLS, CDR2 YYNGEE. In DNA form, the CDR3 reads TGTGCCAGCAGCGCCAGGGACAGAGAAGAGCAGTTCTTC. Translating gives CASSARDREEQFF. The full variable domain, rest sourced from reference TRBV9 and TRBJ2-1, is DSGVTQTPKHLITATGQRVTLRCSPRSGDLSVYWYQQSLDQGLQFLIQYYNGEERAKGNILERFSAQQFPDLHSELNLSSLELGDSALYFCASSARDREEQFFGPGTRLTVL.

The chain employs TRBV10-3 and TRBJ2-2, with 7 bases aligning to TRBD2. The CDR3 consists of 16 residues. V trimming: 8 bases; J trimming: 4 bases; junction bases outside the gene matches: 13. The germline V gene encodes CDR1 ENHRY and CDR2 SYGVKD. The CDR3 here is CAISHNGERGTGELFF. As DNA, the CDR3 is TGTGCCATCTCCCACAATGGGGAGCGGGGCACCGGGGAGCTGTTTTTT.

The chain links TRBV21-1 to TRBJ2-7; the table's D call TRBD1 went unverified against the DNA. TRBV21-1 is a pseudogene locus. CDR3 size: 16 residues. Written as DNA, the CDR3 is TGTGCCAGCAGCAAAGAGGTAAGGGGGCCCATGAACGAGCAGTACTTC. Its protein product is CASSKEVRGPMNEQYF.

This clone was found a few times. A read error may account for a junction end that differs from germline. The CDR3 is CASSLGQGDADTQYF. DNA of the CDR3: TGTGCTAGCAGCTTAGGACAGGGGGACGCAGATACGCAGTATTTT. The chain joins TRBV7-7 to TRBJ2-3, with 10 bases that match TRBD1. In germline, CDR1 is SSHAT, CDR2 FNYEAQ (reference sequence). This CDR3 spans 15 amino acids.